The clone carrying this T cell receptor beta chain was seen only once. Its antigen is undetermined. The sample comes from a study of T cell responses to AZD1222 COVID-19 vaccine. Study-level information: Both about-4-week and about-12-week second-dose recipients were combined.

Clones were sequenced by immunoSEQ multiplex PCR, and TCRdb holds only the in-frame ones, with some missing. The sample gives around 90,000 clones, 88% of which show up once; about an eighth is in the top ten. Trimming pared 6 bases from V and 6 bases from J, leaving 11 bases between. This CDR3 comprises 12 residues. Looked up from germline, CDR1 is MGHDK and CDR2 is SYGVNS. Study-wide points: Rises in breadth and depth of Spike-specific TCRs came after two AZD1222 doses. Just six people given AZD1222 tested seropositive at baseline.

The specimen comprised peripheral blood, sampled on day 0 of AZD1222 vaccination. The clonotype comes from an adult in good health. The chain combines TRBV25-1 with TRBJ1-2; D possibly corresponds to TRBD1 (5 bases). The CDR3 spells CASSRDVDGYTF. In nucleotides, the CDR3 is TGTGCCAGCAGCCGGGACGTTGATGGCTACACCTTC.